Below are 3 T cell receptor beta chains sequenced from a single sample in a study of early T cells in non-severe SARS-CoV-2 infection. Using its own MiXCR run on the 5' RACE reads, TCRdb lists one record per CDR3 protein. The sample yields approximately 50,000 distinct CDR3 sequences, more than 6.5% seen once. The sequencing input was whole blood. These receptors came from an adult who was a healthcare worker with PCR-confirmed SARS-CoV-2 infection or an uninfected control (not recorded which).

V usage is TRBV7-2 and J usage is TRBJ2-7; TRBD2 aligns across 11 bases. Trimming removed 5 bases from V and 4 bases from J; junction bases left unmatched: 7. Germline V gene sequence: CDR1 SGHTA, CDR2 FQGNSA. This CDR3 is 15 amino acids long. The CDR3 protein is CASSRSGTSGYEQYF. CDR3 in DNA: TGTGCCAGCAGCCGTTCCGGGACTAGCGGTTACGAGCAGTACTTC.

This clonotype showed up many times. The chain links TRBV20-1 to TRBJ2-1, with 8 bases that match TRBD2. The CDR3 consists of 15 residues. CDR1 and CDR2 from the germline V gene are DFQATT and SNEGSKA (reference sequence). V lost 3 bases to trimming and J lost 7 bases; unmatched junction nucleotides: 11. The CDR3 is CSASGGAQLRNEQFF. The CDR3 DNA reads TGCAGTGCTAGCGGGGGGGCCCAGTTGAGGAATGAGCAGTTCTTC.

V gene TRBV10-3 combines with J gene TRBJ1-6; 10 nucleotides align to TRBD1. The CDR3 extends over 13 amino acids. Per the germline V gene, CDR1 is ENHRY and CDR2 is SYGVKD. The trim removed 6 bases at V and 9 bases at J, leaving 2 bases unmatched. The CDR3 loop is CAIRGTGVSPLHF. The CDR3 DNA sequence: TGTGCCATCAGGGGGACAGGGGTTTCACCCCTCCACTTT.